The following is a T cell receptor beta chain sequence with its context. Its target is unknown. This record comes from a study of cytomegalovirus exposure and HLA in healthy donors. Study-level results: DRB1 showed the most TCR associations and HLA-C the fewest in a later analysis, as rates varied by HLA locus. Researchers catalogued about 150 TCR beta chains as cytomegalovirus-associated.

With 60 Vbeta and 13 Jbeta primers, the PCR was carried out. Assay used: immunoSEQ multiplex PCR; TCRdb lists only in-frame clones, some missing. The table lists roughly 130,000 clones, over 65% of them singletons. The germline V gene has CDR1 MGHRA and CDR2 YSYEKL. The CDR3 runs 17 residues. J lost 6 bases, V lost 1 base, and 6 bases had no gene match. The rearrangement joins TRBV4-1 to TRBJ2-1; TRBD2 matches 13 bases. This clonotype was obtained from a man younger than 30 in good health and CMV-seropositive. The sequenced sample was PBMCs. CDR3 residues: CASSQVRTSGGSNEQFF. The CDR3 nucleotides are TGCGCCAGCAGCCAAGTTCGGACTAGCGGGGGAAGCAATGAGCAGTTCTTC.